This T cell receptor beta chain was obtained from a study of shared clonotypes between healthy human individuals. About the study: Donors consisted of two women and three men between 18 and 49.

There are 16 residues in the CDR3. CDR1 is SEHNR and CDR2 is FQNEAQ in the germline V gene (reference sequence). Trimming removed 1 base from V and 7 bases from J; junction bases left unmatched: 6. Tens of thousands of T cell genomes, or 200 to 250 ng DNA, went into the sorted-subset replicate PCRs. Clones were read by immunoSEQ multiplex PCR, and TCRdb kept only the in-frame ones, dropping some. The data hold 1.5 million to 2.5 million clones, with around 96% observed a single time. Points on this clone: Its antigen is still unknown.

Naive CD8 cells lacked CD45RO and underwent positive selection for CCR7, leaving out terminally differentiated effector memory CD45RA+ cells. General study results and limits: Although depth was large, rarefaction showed that sequencing of the sorted subsets was incomplete. A limitation of the genetic and exposure-history diversity represented arose from few donors.

The sequencing input was naive CD8+ T cells sorted from blood. The genes are TRBV7-9 and TRBJ2-1; TRBD1 matches at 11 bases. The sequence was obtained from a man between 18 and 35 years old in good health. This CDR3 is CASSLVGQGAENEQFF. The CDR3 DNA is TGTGCCAGCAGCTTAGTCGGACAGGGGGCGGAGAATGAGCAGTTCTTC.